This T cell receptor (beta chain) emerged from a study of T cells in Graves' hyperthyroidism and ophthalmopathy. No ophthalmopathy progression within 18 months constituted stable Graves' hyperthyroidism. The hyperthyroidism was newly diagnosed and had lasted under 2 months; the patients were aged 18 to 65. Patients with uncontrolled infections, other autoimmune diseases, pregnancy or lactation were excluded. RNA transcripts provided the source from which TCR beta CDR3 regions were amplified. HTBI primers were the set used in a first-round RT-PCR of the TCR CDR3. Using its own MiXCR run on the multiplex PCR reads, TCRdb lists one record per CDR3 protein. The table has more than 500,000 distinct CDR3 sequences, around 13% seen once. The CDR3 is 16 amino acids. Germline CDR1 PRHDT, CDR2 FYEKMQ (reference sequence). Deletions cut 3 bases from V and 4 bases from J, with 16 bases between.

This chain uses TRBV13 with TRBJ2-1, with D possibly being TRBD1 (5 bases). This receptor was obtained from a woman aged 40 to 49 with Graves' hyperthyroidism. The sequenced sample consisted of blood. The CDR3 bases are TGTGCCAGCAGCTTTTTATACCACCAGGGATACAATGAGCAGTTCTTC. Its translation is CASSFLYHQGYNEQFF. The full variable domain, in which reference TRBV13 and TRBJ2-1 provide the parts outside the CDR3, is AAGVIQSPRHLIKEKRETATLKCYPIPRHDTVYWYQQGPGQDPQFLISFYEKMQSDKGSIPDRFSAQQFSDYHSELNMSSLELGDSALYFCASSFLYHQGYNEQFFGPGTRLTVL.